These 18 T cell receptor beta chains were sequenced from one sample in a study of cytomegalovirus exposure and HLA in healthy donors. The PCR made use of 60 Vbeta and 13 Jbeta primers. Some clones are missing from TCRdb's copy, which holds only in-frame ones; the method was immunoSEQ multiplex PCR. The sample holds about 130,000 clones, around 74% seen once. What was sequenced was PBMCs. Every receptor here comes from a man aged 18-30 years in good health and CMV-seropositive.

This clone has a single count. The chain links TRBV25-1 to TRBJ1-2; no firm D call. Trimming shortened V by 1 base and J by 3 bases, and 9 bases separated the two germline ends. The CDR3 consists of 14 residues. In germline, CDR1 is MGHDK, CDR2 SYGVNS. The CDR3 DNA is TGTGCCAGCAGTGAATCACTGAGAGACTATGGCTACACCTTC. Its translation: CASSESLRDYGYTF.

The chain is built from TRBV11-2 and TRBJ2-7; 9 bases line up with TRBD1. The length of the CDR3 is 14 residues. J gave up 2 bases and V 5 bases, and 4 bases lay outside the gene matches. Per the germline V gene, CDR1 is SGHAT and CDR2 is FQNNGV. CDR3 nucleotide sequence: TGTGCCAGCAGCACGGGACAGGGACCCTACGAGCAGTACTTC. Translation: CASSTGQGPYEQYF.

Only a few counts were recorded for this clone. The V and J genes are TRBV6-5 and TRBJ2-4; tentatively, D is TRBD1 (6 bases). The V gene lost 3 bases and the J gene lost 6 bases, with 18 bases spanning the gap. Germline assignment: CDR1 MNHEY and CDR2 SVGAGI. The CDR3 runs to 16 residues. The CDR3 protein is CASSYSGLTTGNIQYF. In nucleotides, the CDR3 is TGTGCCAGCAGTTATTCAGGACTCACGACAGGAAACATTCAGTACTTC.

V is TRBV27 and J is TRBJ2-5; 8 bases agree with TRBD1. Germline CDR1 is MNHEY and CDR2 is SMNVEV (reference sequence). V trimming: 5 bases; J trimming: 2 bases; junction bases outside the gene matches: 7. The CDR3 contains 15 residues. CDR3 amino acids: CASSIWTGNQETQYF. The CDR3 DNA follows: TGTGCCAGCAGTATTTGGACAGGGAATCAAGAGACCCAGTACTTC.

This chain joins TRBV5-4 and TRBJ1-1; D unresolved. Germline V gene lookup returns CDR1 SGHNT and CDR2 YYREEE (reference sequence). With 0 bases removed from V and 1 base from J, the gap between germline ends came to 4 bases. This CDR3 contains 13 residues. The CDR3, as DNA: TGTGCCAGCAGCTTGGGCAGGAACACTGAAGCTTTCTTT. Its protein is CASSLGRNTEAFF.

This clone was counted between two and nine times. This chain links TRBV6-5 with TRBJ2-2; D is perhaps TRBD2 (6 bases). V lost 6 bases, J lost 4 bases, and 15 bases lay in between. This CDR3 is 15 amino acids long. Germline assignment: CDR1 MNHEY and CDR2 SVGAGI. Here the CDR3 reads CASRDLSTSTGELFF. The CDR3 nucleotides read TGTGCCAGCAGGGATCTTTCGACTAGCACCGGGGAGCTGTTTTTT.

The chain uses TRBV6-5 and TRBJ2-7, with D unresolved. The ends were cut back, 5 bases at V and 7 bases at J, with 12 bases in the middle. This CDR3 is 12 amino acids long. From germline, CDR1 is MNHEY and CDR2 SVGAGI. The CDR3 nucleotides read TGTGCCAGCAGTAGGTGGCGAGGAGAGCAGTACTTC. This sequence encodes CASSRWRGEQYF.

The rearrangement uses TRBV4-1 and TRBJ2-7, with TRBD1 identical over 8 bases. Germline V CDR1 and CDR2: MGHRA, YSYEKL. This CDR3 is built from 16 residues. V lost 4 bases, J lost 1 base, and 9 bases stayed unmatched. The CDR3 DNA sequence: TGCGCCAGCAGCCGATTCCCGACAGGGGATTCCTACGAGCAGTACTTC. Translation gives CASSRFPTGDSYEQYF.

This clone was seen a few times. CDR3 amino acids: CASSPPGHRNTEAFF. CDR3 nucleotide sequence: TGTGCCAGCAGCCCCCCGGGACATCGGAACACTGAAGCTTTCTTT. The J gene is TRBJ1-1, the V gene TRBV7-9; possibly TRBD1 for D (6 bases). The CDR3 loop spans 15 amino acids. Deletions cut 5 bases from V and 1 base from J, with 14 bases between. Germline CDR1 SEHNR, CDR2 FQNEAQ (reference sequence).

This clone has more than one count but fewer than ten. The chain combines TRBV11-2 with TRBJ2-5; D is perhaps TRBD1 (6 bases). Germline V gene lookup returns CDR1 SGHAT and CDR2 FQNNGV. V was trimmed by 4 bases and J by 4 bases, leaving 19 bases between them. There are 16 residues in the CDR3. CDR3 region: CASSSAYRATRETQYF. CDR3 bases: TGTGCCAGCAGCTCTGCCTACAGGGCAACAAGAGAGACCCAGTACTTC.

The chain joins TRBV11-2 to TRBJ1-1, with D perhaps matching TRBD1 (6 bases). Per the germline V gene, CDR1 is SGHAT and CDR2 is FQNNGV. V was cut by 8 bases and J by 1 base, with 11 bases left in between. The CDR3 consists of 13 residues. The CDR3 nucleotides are TGTGCCAGCGGCCCGACAGGGAACACTGAAGCTTTCTTT. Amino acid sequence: CASGPTGNTEAFF.

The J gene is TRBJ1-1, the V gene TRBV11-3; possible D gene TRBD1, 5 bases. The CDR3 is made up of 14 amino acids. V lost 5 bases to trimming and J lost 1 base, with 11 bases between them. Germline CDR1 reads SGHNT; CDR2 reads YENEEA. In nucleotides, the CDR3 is TGTGCCAGCAGCGCCGGACAAGCGAACACTGAAGCTTTCTTT. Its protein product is CASSAGQANTEAFF.

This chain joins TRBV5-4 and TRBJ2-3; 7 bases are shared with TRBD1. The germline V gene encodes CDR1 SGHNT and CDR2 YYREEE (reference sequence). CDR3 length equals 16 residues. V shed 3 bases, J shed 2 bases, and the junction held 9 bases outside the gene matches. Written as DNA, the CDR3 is TGTGCCAGCAGCTACGCCGGGGACAGACTCACAGATACGCAGTATTTT. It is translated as CASSYAGDRLTDTQYF.

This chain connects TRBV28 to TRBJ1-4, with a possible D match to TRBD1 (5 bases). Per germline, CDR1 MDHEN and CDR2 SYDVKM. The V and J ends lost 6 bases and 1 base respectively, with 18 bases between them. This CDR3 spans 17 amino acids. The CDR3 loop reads CASSHKGGARTNEKLFF. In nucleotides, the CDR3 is TGTGCCAGCAGCCATAAGGGCGGGGCCCGAACTAATGAAAAACTGTTTTTT.

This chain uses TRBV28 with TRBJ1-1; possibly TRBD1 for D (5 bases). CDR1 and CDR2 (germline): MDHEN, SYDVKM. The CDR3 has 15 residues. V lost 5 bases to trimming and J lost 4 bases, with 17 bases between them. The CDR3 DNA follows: TGTGCCAGCAGTGATAAGTCCCGTGACAGCACTGAAGCTTTCTTT. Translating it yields CASSDKSRDSTEAFF.

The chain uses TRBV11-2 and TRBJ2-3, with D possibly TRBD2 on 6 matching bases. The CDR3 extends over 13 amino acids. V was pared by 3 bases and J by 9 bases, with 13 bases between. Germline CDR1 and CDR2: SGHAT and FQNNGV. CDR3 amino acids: CASSFLKEGTQYF. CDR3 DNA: TGTGCCAGCAGCTTTTTGAAGGAGGGCACGCAGTATTTT.

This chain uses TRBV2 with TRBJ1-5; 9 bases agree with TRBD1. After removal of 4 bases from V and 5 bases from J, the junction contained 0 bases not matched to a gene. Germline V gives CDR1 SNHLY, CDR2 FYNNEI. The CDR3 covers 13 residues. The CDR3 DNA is TGTGCCAGCAGTGGGACAGGGGATCAGCCCCAGCATTTT. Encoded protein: CASSGTGDQPQHF.

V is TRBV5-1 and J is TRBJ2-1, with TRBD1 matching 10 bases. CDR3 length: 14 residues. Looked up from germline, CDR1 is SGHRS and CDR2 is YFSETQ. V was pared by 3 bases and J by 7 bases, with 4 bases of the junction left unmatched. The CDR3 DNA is TGCGCCAGCAGCTGGACAGGGGGTCTGAATGAGCAGTTCTTC. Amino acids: CASSWTGGLNEQFF.